This T cell receptor (beta chain) was identified during a study of T cell responses to AZD1222 COVID-19 vaccine. Study results and limitations: There were repertoire samples only from the period after the peak T cell response. Clonal diversity may have been underestimated in mostly white British donors. Among AZD1222 vaccinees, only six or seven were seropositive at baseline.

Germline values: CDR1 LNHDA, CDR2 SQIVND (reference sequence). The CDR3 runs 15 residues. V dropped 2 bases and J dropped 3 bases, with 8 bases sitting between them. Profiling relied on immunoSEQ multiplex PCR, and the TCRdb table lists in-frame clones only, not all of them. The table includes about 170,000 clones, 80% to 90% detected once. As concerns this clone: The target antigen is unknown.

The chain links TRBV19 to TRBJ2-6; tentatively, D is TRBD1 (5 bases). The sequence derives from an adult in good health. Sequenced material: peripheral blood, taken on day 0 of AZD1222 vaccination. The CDR3 loop is CASSIQGRGANVLTF. CDR3 nucleotides: TGTGCCAGTAGTATACAGGGCCGTGGGGCCAACGTCCTGACTTTC.